Listed here is a single T cell receptor (beta chain). Its antigen is not known. These data belong to a study of blood T cells in healthy people across ages. The study's findings and limits: Estimated diversity that came from one million T cells was considered an underestimate.

The CDR3 spans 17 residues. The germline CDR1 and CDR2 sequences are ENHRY and SYGVKD. Between the trimmed V and J ends, which lost 0 bases and 1 base, there was a span of 15 bases. Combining a sample-barcoded 5' primer with a J-beta primer mix, a second PCR ran for about 7 to 11 cycles. A 12-random-nucleotide template-switch adaptor tagged each cDNA molecule. TCRdb redid the calling of the 5' RACE reads with MiXCR, one entry per CDR3 protein. The sample carries 650,000 to 900,000 distinct CDR3 sequences, 62% recorded once. This chain connects TRBV10-3 to TRBJ2-5, with D tentatively TRBD1 or TRBD2 (5 bases each). The sample was blood. This TCR came from a man aged 25 to 45 in good health. The CDR3 reads CAISESRRQRGQETQYF. The CDR3 DNA reads as TGTGCCATCAGTGAGTCAAGGCGGCAGAGGGGCCAAGAGACCCAGTACTTC.